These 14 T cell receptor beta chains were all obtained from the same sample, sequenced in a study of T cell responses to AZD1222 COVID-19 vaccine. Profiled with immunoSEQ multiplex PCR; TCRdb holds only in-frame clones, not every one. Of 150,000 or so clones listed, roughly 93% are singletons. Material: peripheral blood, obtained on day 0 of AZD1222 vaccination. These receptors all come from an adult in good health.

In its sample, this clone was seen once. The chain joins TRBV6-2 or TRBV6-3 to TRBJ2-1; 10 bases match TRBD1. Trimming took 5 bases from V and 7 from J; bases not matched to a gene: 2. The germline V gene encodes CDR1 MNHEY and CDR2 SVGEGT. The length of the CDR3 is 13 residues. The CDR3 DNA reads TGTGCCAGCAGTGACAGGGGGCGAAATGAGCAGTTCTTC. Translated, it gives CASSDRGRNEQFF.

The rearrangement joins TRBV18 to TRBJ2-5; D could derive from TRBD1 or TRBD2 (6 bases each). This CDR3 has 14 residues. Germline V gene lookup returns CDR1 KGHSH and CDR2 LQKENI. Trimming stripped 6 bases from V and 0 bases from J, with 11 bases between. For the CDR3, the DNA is TGTGCCAGCTCGAGGAGGGGGAACCAAGAGACCCAGTACTTC. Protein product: CASSRRGNQETQYF.

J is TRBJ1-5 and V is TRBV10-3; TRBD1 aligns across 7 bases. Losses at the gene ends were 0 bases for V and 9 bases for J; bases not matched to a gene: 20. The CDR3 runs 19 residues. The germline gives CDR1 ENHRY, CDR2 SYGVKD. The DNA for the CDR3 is TGTGCCATCAGTGAGTCGAGATTTGTGGGAAGACAGGGTTCGGGGCCCCAGCATTTT. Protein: CAISESRFVGRQGSGPQHF.

The CDR3 DNA reads as TGTGCCAGCAGTTACGACGGAAACTATGGCTACACCTTC. Residues: CASSYDGNYGYTF. V usage is TRBV6-5 and J usage is TRBJ1-2; no clear D. The V gene lost 2 bases and the J gene lost 2 bases, with 6 bases spanning the gap. The CDR3 runs 13 residues. Germline CDR1 and CDR2: MNHEY and SVGAGI.

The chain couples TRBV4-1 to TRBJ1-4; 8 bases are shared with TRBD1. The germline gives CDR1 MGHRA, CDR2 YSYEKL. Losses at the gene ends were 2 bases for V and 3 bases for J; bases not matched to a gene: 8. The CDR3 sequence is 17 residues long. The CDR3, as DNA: TGCGCCAGCAGCCAACACGCGGACAGGGACTCTAATGAAAAACTGTTTTTT. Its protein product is CASSQHADRDSNEKLFF.

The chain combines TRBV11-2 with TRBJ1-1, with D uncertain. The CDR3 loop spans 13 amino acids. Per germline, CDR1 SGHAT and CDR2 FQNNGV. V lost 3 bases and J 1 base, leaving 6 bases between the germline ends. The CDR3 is CASSLNPNTEAFF. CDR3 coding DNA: TGTGCCAGCAGCTTGAATCCGAACACTGAAGCTTTCTTT.

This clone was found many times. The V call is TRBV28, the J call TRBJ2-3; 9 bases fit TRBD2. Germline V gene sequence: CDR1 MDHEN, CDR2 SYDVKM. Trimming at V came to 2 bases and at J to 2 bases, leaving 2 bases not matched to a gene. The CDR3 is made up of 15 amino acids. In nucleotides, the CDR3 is TGTGCCAGCAGTTTAGCGGGGGGGCACACAGATACGCAGTATTTT. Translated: CASSLAGGHTDTQYF.

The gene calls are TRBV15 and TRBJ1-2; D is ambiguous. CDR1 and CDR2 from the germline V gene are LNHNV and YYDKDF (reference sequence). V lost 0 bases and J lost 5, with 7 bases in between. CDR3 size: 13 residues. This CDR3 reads CATSRDFAYGYTF. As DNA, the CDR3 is TGTGCCACCAGCAGAGATTTTGCGTATGGCTACACCTTC.

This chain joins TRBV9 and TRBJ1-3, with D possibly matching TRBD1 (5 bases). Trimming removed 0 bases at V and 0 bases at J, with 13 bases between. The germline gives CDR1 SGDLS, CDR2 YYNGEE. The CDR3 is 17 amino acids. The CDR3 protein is CASSVVGEAVSGNTIYF. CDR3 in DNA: TGTGCCAGCAGCGTAGTGGGGGAGGCAGTCTCTGGAAACACCATATATTTT. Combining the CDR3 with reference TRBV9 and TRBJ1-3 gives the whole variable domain DSGVTQTPKHLITATGQRVTLRCSPRSGDLSVYWYQQSLDQGLQFLIQYYNGEERAKGNILERFSAQQFPDLHSELNLSSLELGDSALYFCASSVVGEAVSGNTIYFGEGSWLTVV.

The CDR3 DNA follows: TGTGCCAGCAGCCTGGGGGGGACAGAGCAGTTCTTC. Protein sequence: CASSLGGTEQFF. The genes are TRBV5-6 and TRBJ2-1, with a possible D match to TRBD2 (7 bases). Germline V gives CDR1 SGHDT, CDR2 YYEEEE. This CDR3 has 12 residues. V was cut by 4 bases and J by 10 bases, with 12 bases left in between.

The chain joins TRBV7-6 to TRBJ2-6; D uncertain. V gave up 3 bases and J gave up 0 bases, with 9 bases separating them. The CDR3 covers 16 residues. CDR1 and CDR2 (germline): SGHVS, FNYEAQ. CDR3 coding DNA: TGTGCCAGCAGCTTGATCCAAAACTCTGGGGCCAACGTCCTGACTTTC. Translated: CASSLIQNSGANVLTF.

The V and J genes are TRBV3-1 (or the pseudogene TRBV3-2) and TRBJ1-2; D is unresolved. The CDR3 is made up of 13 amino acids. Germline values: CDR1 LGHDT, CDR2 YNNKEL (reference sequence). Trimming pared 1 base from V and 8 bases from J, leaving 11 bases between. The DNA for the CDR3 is TGTGCCAGCAGCCAAGTTGTGGGGATCGGCTACACCTTC. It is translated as CASSQVVGIGYTF.

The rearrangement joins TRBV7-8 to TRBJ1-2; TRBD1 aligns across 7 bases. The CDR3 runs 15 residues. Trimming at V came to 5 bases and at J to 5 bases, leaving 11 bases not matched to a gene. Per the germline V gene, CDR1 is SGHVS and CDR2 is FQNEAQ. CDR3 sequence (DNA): TGTGCCAGCAGCCCCCGGGACAGTTATCGATATGGCTACACCTTC. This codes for CASSPRDSYRYGYTF.

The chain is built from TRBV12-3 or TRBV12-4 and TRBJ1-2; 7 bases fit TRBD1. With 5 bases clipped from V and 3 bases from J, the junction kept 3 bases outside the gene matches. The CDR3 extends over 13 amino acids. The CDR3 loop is CASSPTGDYGYTF. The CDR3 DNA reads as TGTGCCAGCAGTCCCACAGGGGACTATGGCTACACCTTC.